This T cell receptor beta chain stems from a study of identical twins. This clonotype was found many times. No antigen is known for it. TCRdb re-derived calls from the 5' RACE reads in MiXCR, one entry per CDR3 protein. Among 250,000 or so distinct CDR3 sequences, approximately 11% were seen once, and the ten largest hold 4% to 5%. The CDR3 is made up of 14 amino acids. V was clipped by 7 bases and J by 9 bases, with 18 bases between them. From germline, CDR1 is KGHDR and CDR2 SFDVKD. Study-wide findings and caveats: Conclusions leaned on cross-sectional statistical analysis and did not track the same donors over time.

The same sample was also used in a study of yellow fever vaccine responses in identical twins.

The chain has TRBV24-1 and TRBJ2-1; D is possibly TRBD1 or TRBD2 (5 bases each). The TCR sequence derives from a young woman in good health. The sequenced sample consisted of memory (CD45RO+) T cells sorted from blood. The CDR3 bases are TGTGCCACCAGCGAGGGGTCCCAAAGGGGTGAGCAGTTCTTC. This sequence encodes CATSEGSQRGEQFF.